This T cell receptor (beta chain) was recorded in a study of OX40 agonist ivuxolimab in advanced cancers. Study-level findings and limits: Among patients with partial responses at 0.1-3.0 mg/kg, clonal expansion was among the lowest. In general, CD8+ T cells held more expanded clones than CD4+ did, on average.

Worth noting for this clone: Its antigen is undetermined.

The CDR3 spans 17 residues. The germline gives CDR1 SGDLS, CDR2 YYNGEE. V shed 0 bases and J 3 bases; nucleotides not matched to a gene: 10. Only in-frame clones appear in the TCRdb table, and some are missing; sequencing was by immunoSEQ multiplex PCR. The sample has 58,000 or so clones, 83% seen once; the top ten hold 3% to 3.5%. This clonotype was sampled from an adult with an advanced solid tumor such as melanoma, head and neck, liver or kidney cancer. The sample here was CD4+ or CD8+ T cells sorted from blood, taken in a trial of the OX40 agonist ivuxolimab. J is TRBJ2-5 and V is TRBV9; 8 positions match TRBD2. The CDR3 DNA sequence: TGTGCCAGCAGCGTAGGTAATACGGGGGGGCGAGAAGAGACCCAGTACTTC. This codes for CASSVGNTGGREETQYF.